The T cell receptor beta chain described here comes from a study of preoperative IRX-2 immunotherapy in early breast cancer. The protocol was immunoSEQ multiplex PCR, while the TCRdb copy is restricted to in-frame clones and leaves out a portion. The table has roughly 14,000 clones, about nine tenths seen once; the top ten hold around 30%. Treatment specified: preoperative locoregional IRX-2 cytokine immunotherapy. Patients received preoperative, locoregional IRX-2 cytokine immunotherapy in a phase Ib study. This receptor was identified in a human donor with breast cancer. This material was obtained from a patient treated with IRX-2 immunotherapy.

CDR3 loop: CASSTDETGVRQPQHF. In DNA, the CDR3 is TGTGCCAGTAGCACAGACGAGACAGGGGTAAGACAGCCCCAGCATTTT. This chain links TRBV19 with TRBJ1-5; 8 bases map to TRBD1. V gave up 6 bases and J gave up 7 bases; unmatched junction bases: 14. Per germline, CDR1 LNHDA and CDR2 SQIVND (reference sequence). The CDR3 has 16 residues.